This T cell receptor (beta chain) was found in a study of tumor-infiltrating lymphocytes in primary liver carcinoma. Across the study: Recorded tumor stage was T1-T3 N0M0, with diameters of 4.2 to 10 cm. Productive TCRbeta read yields ran from roughly 3.9 to 6.8 million per sample and were similar between tissues.

Synthesis of TCR beta cDNA was carried out from about 540 ng total RNA with a constant-region primer. The TCR beta library was amplified through three nested multiplex PCR rounds in a modified ARM-PCR procedure. Primers for the first two PCR rounds were TRBV1-TRBV30 forward primers and a C-beta reverse primer (approximately 10 cycles per round). TCRdb redid the calling of the multiplex PCR reads with MiXCR, one entry per CDR3 protein. The data show approximately 190,000 distinct CDR3 sequences, with around four fifths seen just once and 18% held by the top ten. Co-extracted RNA and DNA came from approximately 20-30 mg of unsorted bulk tissue. Study-level points and caveats: Among the pair types, tumor region pairs showed more overlap than tumor-adjacent and tumor-blood pairs. Significantly larger top-250-clone fractions were found in tumors than in blood (p = 0.039).

Comment on this clonotype: The antigen is undetermined. The junction shows a germline mismatch at one end, possibly a read error.

This CDR3 spans 15 amino acids. The origin of this receptor is a man in his forties with primary liver carcinoma and hepatitis B virus infection. The genes are TRBV12-3 or TRBV12-4 and TRBJ1-2, with 7 positions matching TRBD1. The sequenced material came from tumor tissue from primary liver carcinoma. The CDR3: CDSSALTGMDYGYTF. The CDR3 DNA reads TGTGACAGCAGTGCCCTGACAGGGATGGACTATGGCTACACCTTC.